Listed here are 10 T cell receptor beta chains from one sample, sequenced in a study of blood T cell repertoires in COVID-19. Method: immunoSEQ multiplex PCR; TCRdb's copy keeps in-frame clones and lacks some. The sample yields 150,000 to 200,000 clones, 70% to 90% seen once. The sequencing sample was made of PBMCs or T cells enriched from blood (not recorded which). The receptor source for this set is a man aged 40-49 years who had recovered from COVID-19.

The chain carries TRBV6-5 and TRBJ1-5, with 7 positions matching TRBD1. CDR1 and CDR2 from the germline V gene are MNHEY and SVGAGI. J gave up 2 bases and V 4 bases, and 5 bases lay outside the gene matches. There are 15 residues in the CDR3. In nucleotides, the CDR3 is TGTGCCAGCAGTTCAGACAGGGTAGGCAATCAGCCCCAGCATTTT. Translated: CASSSDRVGNQPQHF.

The rearrangement uses TRBV3-1 (or the pseudogene TRBV3-2) and TRBJ1-1; 8 nucleotides match TRBD1. The CDR3 spans 14 residues. Trimming removed 2 bases from V and 5 bases from J; junction bases left unmatched: 4. CDR1 and CDR2 from the germline V gene are LGHDT and YNNKEL (reference sequence). The CDR3 DNA is TGTGCCAGCAGCCAACAGGGGGCAGGGACTGAAGCTTTCTTT. It is translated as CASSQQGAGTEAFF.

CDR3: CASSSGAGANVLTF. CDR3 bases: TGTGCCAGCAGCTCCGGGGCTGGGGCCAACGTCCTGACTTTC. The chain is built from TRBV5-4 and TRBJ2-6; D is possibly TRBD2 (5 bases). The germline gives CDR1 SGHNT, CDR2 YYREEE (reference sequence). Trimming pared 3 bases from V and 2 bases from J, leaving 6 bases between. CDR3 length: 14 amino acids.

This chain joins TRBV9 and TRBJ1-2; maybe TRBD1 (6 bases). V was clipped by 3 bases and J by 4 bases, with 7 bases between them. Germline V gene data show CDR1 as SGDLS and CDR2 as YYNGEE. This CDR3 comprises 12 residues. The chain's CDR3 is CASSETGYGYTF. The DNA of the CDR3 is TGTGCCAGCAGCGAGACAGGCTATGGCTACACCTTC.

The chain carries TRBV11-2 and TRBJ1-2; tentative D call: TRBD1 (6 bases). Germline V CDR1 and CDR2: SGHAT, FQNNGV. Trimming took off 5 bases at V and 8 bases at J, with 15 bases between the two ends. CDR3 length equals 13 residues. CDR3 sequence: CASSQTQGRGYTF. CDR3 nucleotide sequence: TGTGCCAGCAGCCAGACACAGGGTAGGGGCTACACCTTC.

Ten or more counts support this clone. The chain is built from TRBV27 and TRBJ1-5, with 8 bases identical to TRBD1. V dropped 4 bases and J dropped 0; count of bases not matched to a gene: 2. The germline V gene encodes CDR1 MNHEY and CDR2 SMNVEV (reference sequence). The CDR3 runs to 15 residues. This CDR3 is CASSWTGNSNQPQHF. For the CDR3, the DNA is TGTGCCAGCAGTTGGACAGGGAATAGCAATCAGCCCCAGCATTTT.

V is TRBV24-1 and J is TRBJ2-3; 9 bases map to TRBD2. Unmatched junction bases numbered 5, after V lost 3 bases and J lost 5 bases. Germline V gives CDR1 KGHDR, CDR2 SFDVKD. The CDR3 is 15 amino acids. CDR3 protein: CATSDARGGGDTQYF. Here the CDR3 DNA reads TGTGCCACCAGTGATGCGCGGGGGGGCGGAGATACGCAGTATTTT.

This clone was seen a handful of times. The rearrangement uses TRBV19 and TRBJ1-6; 7 bases are a match to TRBD1. From germline, CDR1 is LNHDA and CDR2 SQIVND (reference sequence). This CDR3 is 14 amino acids long. The V segment lost 4 bases and the J segment 9 bases; nucleotides outside the gene matches: 6. CDR3 in amino acids: CASSTQGDVSPLHF. The CDR3 DNA sequence: TGTGCCAGTAGTACTCAGGGGGATGTTTCACCCCTCCACTTT.

Here the CDR3 DNA reads TGTGCCAGCAGCTTAGATCTAAAGAGGACAGGGTCTAATGAAAAACTGTTTTTT. As protein: CASSLDLKRTGSNEKLFF. V gene TRBV11-2 combines with J gene TRBJ1-4, with 8 bases aligning to TRBD1. The V segment lost 0 bases and the J segment 3 bases; nucleotides outside the gene matches: 9. CDR3 length equals 18 residues. Per the germline V gene, CDR1 is SGHAT and CDR2 is FQNNGV.

This clone appeared a single time. J is TRBJ2-3 and V is TRBV9; D perhaps matches TRBD2 (6 bases). Trimming took 2 bases from V and 5 from J, leaving 18 bases between them. CDR3 length equals 16 residues. Germline V lookup: CDR1 SGDLS, CDR2 YYNGEE. Here the CDR3 reads CASSVASSGVGDTQYF. In nucleotides, the CDR3 is TGTGCCAGCAGCGTGGCCTCTTCGGGGGTTGGAGATACGCAGTATTTT.